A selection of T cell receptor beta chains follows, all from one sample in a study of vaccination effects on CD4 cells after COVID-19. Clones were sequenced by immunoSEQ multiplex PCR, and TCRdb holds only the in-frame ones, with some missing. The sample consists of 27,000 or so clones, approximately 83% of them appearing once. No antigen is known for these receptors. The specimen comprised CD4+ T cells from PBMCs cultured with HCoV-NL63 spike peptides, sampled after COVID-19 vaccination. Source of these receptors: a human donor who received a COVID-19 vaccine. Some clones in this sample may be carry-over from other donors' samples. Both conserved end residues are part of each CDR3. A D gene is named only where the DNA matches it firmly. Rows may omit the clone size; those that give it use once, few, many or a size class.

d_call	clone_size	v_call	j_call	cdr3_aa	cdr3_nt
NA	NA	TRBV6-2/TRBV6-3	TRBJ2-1	CASSGLASEQFF	TGTGCCAGCAGTGGGCTAGCGTCTGAGCAGTTCTTC
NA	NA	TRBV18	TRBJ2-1	CASSPSTGDNEQFF	TGTGCCAGCTCACCATCGACAGGCGATAATGAGCAGTTCTTC
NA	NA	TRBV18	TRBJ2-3	CASSSTDTQYF	TGTGCCAGCTCATCCACAGATACGCAGTATTTT
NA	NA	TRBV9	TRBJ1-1	CASSVLSDARAEAFF	TGTGCCAGCAGCGTACTGTCAGATGCGAGGGCTGAAGCTTTCTTT
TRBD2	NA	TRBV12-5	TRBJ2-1	CASGPRLAGGLYNEQFF	TGTGCTAGTGGTCCCCGACTAGCGGGGGGCCTCTACAATGAGCAGTTCTTC
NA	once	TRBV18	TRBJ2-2	CASSPLGSTGELFF	TGTGCCAGCTCACCACTGGGTTCGACCGGGGAGCTGTTTTTT
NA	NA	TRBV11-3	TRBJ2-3	CASSPGLFTDTQYF	TGTGCCAGCAGCCCAGGGTTATTCACAGATACGCAGTATTTT
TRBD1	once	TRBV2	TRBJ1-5	CASRGETGGLSNQPQHF	TGTGCCAGCAGAGGGGAGACAGGGGGCTTGAGCAATCAGCCCCAGCATTTT
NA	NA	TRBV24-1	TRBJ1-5	CATSDGTAQFNQPQHF	TGTGCCACCAGTGATGGAACCGCCCAGTTCAATCAGCCCCAGCATTTT
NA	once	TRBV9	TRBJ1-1	CASSSNSYTEAFF	TGTGCCAGCAGCTCAAACAGCTACACTGAAGCTTTCTTT
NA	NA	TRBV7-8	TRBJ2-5	CASSLARVIQETQYF	TGTGCCAGCAGCTTAGCTCGGGTCATCCAAGAGACCCAGTACTTC
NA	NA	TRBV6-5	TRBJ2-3	CASSYRAPNPTDTQYF	TGTGCCAGCAGTTACAGGGCCCCGAACCCCACAGATACGCAGTATTTT
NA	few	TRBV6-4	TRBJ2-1	CASSVVPDFEQFF	TGTGCCAGCAGTGTTGTCCCGGACTTCGAACAGTTCTTC
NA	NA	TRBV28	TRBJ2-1	CASSPLYNEQFF	TGTGCCAGCAGTCCCTTATACAATGAGCAGTTCTTC
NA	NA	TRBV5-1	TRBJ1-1	CASSSQQENTEAFF	TGCGCCAGCAGCTCCCAACAGGAGAACACTGAAGCTTTCTTT
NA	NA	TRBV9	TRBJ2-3	CASSVKSGRTDTQYF	TGTGCCAGCAGCGTCAAATCGGGCCGCACAGATACGCAGTATTTT
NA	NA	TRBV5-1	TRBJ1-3	CASSLLAGDTIYF	TGCGCCAGCAGCTTGCTGGCAGGGGACACCATATATTTT
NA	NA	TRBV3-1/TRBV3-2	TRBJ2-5	CASSQDRVYQETQYF	TGTGCCAGCAGCCAAGATCGGGTGTACCAAGAGACCCAGTACTTC
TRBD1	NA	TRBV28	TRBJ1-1	CASSDRATEAFF	TGTGCCAGCAGCGACAGGGCCACTGAAGCTTTCTTT
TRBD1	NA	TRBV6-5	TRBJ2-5	CASSRDRQETQYF	TGTGCCAGCTCCCGGGACAGGCAAGAGACCCAGTACTTC
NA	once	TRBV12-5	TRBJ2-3	CASGLAAVNTQYF	TGTGCTAGTGGTTTGGCCGCAGTAAATACGCAGTATTTT
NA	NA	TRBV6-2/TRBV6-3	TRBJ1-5	CASSYDSNQPQHF	TGTGCCAGCAGTTACGACAGCAATCAGCCCCAGCATTTT
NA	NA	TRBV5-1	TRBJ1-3	CASSLAGKGNTIYF	TGCGCCAGCAGCTTGGCTGGGAAGGGAAACACCATATATTTT
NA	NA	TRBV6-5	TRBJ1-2	CASSPTRGGYTF	TGTGCCAGCAGCCCAACCCGAGGGGGCTACACCTTC
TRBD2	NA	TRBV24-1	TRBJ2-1	CATLGTSSYEQFF	TGTGCCACCCTGGGGACTAGCAGCTATGAGCAGTTCTTC
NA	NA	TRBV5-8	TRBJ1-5	CASSLYGFTNQPQHF	TGTGCCAGCAGCTTGTACGGCTTTACTAATCAGCCCCAGCATTTT
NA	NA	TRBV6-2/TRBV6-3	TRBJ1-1	CASSYHGSTDTEAFF	TGTGCCAGCAGTTACCACGGGTCTACCGACACTGAAGCTTTCTTT
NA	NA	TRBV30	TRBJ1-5	CAWRDSRTNQPQHF	TGTGCCTGGAGGGACAGTCGGACCAATCAGCCCCAGCATTTT
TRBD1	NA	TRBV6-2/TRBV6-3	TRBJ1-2	CASSYTPRTGYGYTF	TGTGCCAGCAGTTACACCCCCAGGACAGGATATGGCTACACCTTC
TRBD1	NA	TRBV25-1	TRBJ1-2	CASSNPGTGGTSYGYTF	TGTGCCAGCAGCAACCCGGGGACAGGGGGCACAAGCTATGGCTACACCTTC
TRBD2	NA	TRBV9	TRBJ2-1	CASSTAGGPREQFF	TGTGCCAGCAGCACAGCGGGGGGGCCGCGGGAGCAGTTCTTC